This TCR gamma chain was captured by sequencing in a study of intestinal T cells in coeliac disease. Study at large: TRG cohort coeliac patients averaged around 17 years; controls averaged approximately 50.

The CDR3 is 17 residues long. Germline CDR1 is VENAVY and CDR2 is YDSYNSRV. V dropped 5 bases and J dropped 1; count of bases not matched to a gene: 13. TRG repertoires were amplified with LymphoTrack primers from about 190 ng of biopsy DNA. TCRdb re-called clones from the multiplex PCR reads via CATT. The sample records about 920 gamma-chain clones, approximately 40% being singletons. For each case, the template was genomic DNA from ten roughly 5-µm formalin-fixed paraffin-embedded scrolls. Reflux, dyspepsia or gastritis prompted controls' endoscopy; coeliac disease was not suspected. This sequence originates from a human donor who served as a control with a normal duodenal biopsy, not a healthy volunteer. Sequenced input: a duodenal biopsy. The chain couples TRGV8 to TRGJP2. The CDR3: CATWGKPKSSSDWIKTF. The CDR3 DNA is TGTGCCACCTGGGGTAAACCGAAGAGTAGTAGTGATTGGATCAAGACGTTT.